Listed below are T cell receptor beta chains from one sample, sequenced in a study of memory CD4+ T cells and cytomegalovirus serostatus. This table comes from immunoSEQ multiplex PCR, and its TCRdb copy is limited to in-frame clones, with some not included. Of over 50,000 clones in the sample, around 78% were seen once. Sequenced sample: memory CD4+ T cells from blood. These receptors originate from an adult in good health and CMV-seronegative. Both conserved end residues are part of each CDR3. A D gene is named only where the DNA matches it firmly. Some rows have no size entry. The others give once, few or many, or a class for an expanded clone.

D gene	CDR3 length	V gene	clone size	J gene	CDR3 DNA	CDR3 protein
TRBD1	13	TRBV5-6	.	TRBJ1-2	TGTGCCAGCAGCCCCGCAGGGGGCGCTGGCTACACCTTC	CASSPAGGAGYTF
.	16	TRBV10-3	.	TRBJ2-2	TGTGCCATCAGTGAGGGTTGGGAGGCCATGACCGGGGAGCTGTTTTTT	CAISEGWEAMTGELFF
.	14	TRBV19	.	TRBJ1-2	TGTGCCAGCGGGGAAAGTTTGAAGCGCTATGGCTACACCTTC	CASGESLKRYGYTF
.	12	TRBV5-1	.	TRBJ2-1	TGCGCCAGCAGCTTAGGTGGTAATGAGCAGTTCTTC	CASSLGGNEQFF
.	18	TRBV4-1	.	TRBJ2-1	TGCGCCAGCAGCCAAGAAGTAGGCTCGGCGGTCTCCTACAATGAGCAGTTCTTC	CASSQEVGSAVSYNEQFF
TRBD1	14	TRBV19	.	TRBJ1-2	TGTGCCAGTAGCGGGACAGGCCGGGACTATGGCTACACCTTC	CASSGTGRDYGYTF
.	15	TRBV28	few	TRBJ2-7	TGTGCCAGCAGCAAAAGCCCCCCCAAGTCCTACGAGCAGTACTTC	CASSKSPPKSYEQYF
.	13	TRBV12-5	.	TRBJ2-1	TGTGCTAGTTGTATTCACAGATACAATGAGCAGTTCTTC	CASCIHRYNEQFF
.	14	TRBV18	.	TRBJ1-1	TGTGCCAGCTCACCAAACCAGGTCCGCACTGAAGCTTTCTTT	CASSPNQVRTEAFF
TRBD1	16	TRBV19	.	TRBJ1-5	TGTGCCAGTAGTACTTCCTGGACAGGGCCTAATCAGCCCCAGCATTTT	CASSTSWTGPNQPQHF
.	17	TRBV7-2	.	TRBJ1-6	TGTGCCAGCAGCTTAGTCGGCTTCAGGCAGGGAAATTCACCCCTCCACTTT	CASSLVGFRQGNSPLHF
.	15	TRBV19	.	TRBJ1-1	TGTGCCAGTAGTATAGATCCAGGGAAGGGCGCTGAAGCTTTCTTT	CASSIDPGKGAEAFF
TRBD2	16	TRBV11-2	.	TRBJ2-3	TGTGCCAGCAGCTCCCAGCCGGGACTAGCAACAGATACGCAGTATTTT	CASSSQPGLATDTQYF
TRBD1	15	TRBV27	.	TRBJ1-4	TGTGCCAGCAGGGACAGGGGGTTTGCTAATGAAAAACTGTTTTTT	CASRDRGFANEKLFF
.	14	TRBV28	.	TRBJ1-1	TGTGCCAGCAGTCCGCATTCCCCGCTCACTGAAGCTTTCTTT	CASSPHSPLTEAFF
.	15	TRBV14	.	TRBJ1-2	TGTGCCAGCAGCCAAGTTGGGGCGGGGAGCTATGGCTACACCTTC	CASSQVGAGSYGYTF
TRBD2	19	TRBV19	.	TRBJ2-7	TGTGCCAGTAGTATAGAACCTGGGACTAGCGGGGGTAGCTCCTACGAGCAGTACTTC	CASSIEPGTSGGSSYEQYF
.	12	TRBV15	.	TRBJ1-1	TGTGCCACCAGCATACGAGGAGGGACGGCTTTCTTT	CATSIRGGTAFF
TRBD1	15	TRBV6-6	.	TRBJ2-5	TGTGCCAGCAGACCGGGACAGGGAGGGCGAGAGACCCAGTACTTC	CASRPGQGGRETQYF
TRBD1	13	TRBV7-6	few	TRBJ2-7	TGTGCCAGCACCGGGACAGGGAGTTACGAGCAGTACTTC	CASTGTGSYEQYF
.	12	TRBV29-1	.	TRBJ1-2	TGCAGCGTTTCGGTCGGATTCTATGGCTACACCTTC	CSVSVGFYGYTF
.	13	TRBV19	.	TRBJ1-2	TGTGCCAGTGGTCAGCCTTTAAACTATGGCTACACCTTC	CASGQPLNYGYTF
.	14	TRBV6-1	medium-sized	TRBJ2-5	TGTGCCAGCAGTGAAGTCTCTAGCGTGAAGACCCAGTACTTC	CASSEVSSVKTQYF
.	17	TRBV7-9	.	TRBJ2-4	TGTGCCAGCAGCCCCCTGGGAGGAGACTTAGCCAAAAACATTCAGTACTTC	CASSPLGGDLAKNIQYF
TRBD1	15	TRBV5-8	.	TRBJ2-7	TGTGCCAGCAGCTTCGGGACAGGGGGGGCCTACGAGCAGTACTTC	CASSFGTGGAYEQYF
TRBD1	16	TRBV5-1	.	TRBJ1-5	TGCGCCAGCAGCCCGGGGACAGCCGGAGGCAATCAGCCCCAGCATTTT	CASSPGTAGGNQPQHF
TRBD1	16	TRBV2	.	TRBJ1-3	TGTGCCAGCGCGTCGGACAGGTTCAACTCTGGAAACACCATATATTTT	CASASDRFNSGNTIYF
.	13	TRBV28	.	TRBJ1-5	TGTGCCGCCGGTGGGTATAGCAATCAGCCCCAGCATTTT	CAAGGYSNQPQHF
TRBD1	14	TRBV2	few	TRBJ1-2	TGTGCCAGTAGGTCACAGGGGGGAAACTATGGCTACACCTTC	CASRSQGGNYGYTF
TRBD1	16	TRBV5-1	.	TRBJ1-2	TGCGCCAGCAGCTTGGCCATAGACAGGGTCCGGTCGGGCTACACCTTC	CASSLAIDRVRSGYTF
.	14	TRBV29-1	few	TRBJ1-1	TGCAGCAAATATGGCCCCCAAGCAAAGACTGAAGCTTTCTTT	CSKYGPQAKTEAFF
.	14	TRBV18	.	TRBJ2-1	TGTGCCAGCTCACGGACCGACCTCGGGAATGAGCAGTTCTTC	CASSRTDLGNEQFF
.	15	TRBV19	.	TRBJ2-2	TGTGCCAGTAGTATTAGTCTAGAGGGGACCGGGGAGCTGTTTTTT	CASSISLEGTGELFF
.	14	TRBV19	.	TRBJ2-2	TGTGCCAGTAGTATAGATTATTGGGGCGGGGAGCTGTTTTTT	CASSIDYWGGELFF
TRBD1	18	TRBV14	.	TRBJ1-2	TGTGCCAGCAGCCACCACGGGACAGCCGAACCAGCAAGGTATGGCTACACCTTC	CASSHHGTAEPARYGYTF
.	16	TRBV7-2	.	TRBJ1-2	TGTGCCAGCAGCTTAGTGAGAATCGGAGTTACCTATGGCTACACCTTC	CASSLVRIGVTYGYTF
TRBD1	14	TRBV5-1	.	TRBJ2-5	TGCGCCAGCAGCAACAGGACAGGGAGAGAGACCCAGTACTTC	CASSNRTGRETQYF